The present T cell receptor (beta chain) was sequenced within a study of blood T cell repertoires in COVID-19. Study context: Spain, Italy and the United States supplied samples that represented acute and convalescent COVID-19. From T cells, B-cell-depleted T cells, or PBMCs came the material, which was cDNA or gDNA.

Methods used by the authors: Quantification of nucleated cells was approximated via reference gene primer amplification. The protocol was immunoSEQ multiplex PCR, while the TCRdb copy is restricted to in-frame clones and leaves out a portion. V and J calls plus clone size are reproduced from that table; the DNA served to infer D and trimming. The sample contains some 20,000 clones, roughly 85% of which appear only once. This CDR3 has 14 residues. Germline CDR1 and CDR2: MNHEY and SVGAGI. V shed 6 bases and J 9 bases; nucleotides not matched to a gene: 6. J is TRBJ1-6 and V is TRBV6-5; TRBD1 matches at 9 bases. The receptor was derived from a man older than 75 with acute or convalescent COVID-19. The sample taken for sequencing was peripheral blood. CDR3 sequence: CASSPGQGVSPLHF. The DNA of the CDR3 is TGTGCCAGCAGCCCGGGACAGGGTGTTTCACCCCTCCACTTT.